This T cell receptor beta chain was sequenced for a study of blood T cell repertoires in COVID-19. Per the authors' pipeline: Amplification from reference gene primers served as the basis for estimated nucleated cell counts. TCRdb's copy holds only in-frame clones and misses some; the assay was immunoSEQ multiplex PCR. The DNA gave D and trimming, while V, J and clone size come from that table. The sample has under 150,000 clones, 75% to 90% seen once. Germline CDR1 is LNHDA and CDR2 is SQIVND (reference sequence). The length of the CDR3 is 15 residues. Between the trimmed V and J ends, which lost 7 bases and 1 base, there was a span of 13 bases.

This clonotype was obtained from a human donor in a cohort sampled during active COVID-19. The chain employs TRBV19 and TRBJ2-2; D unclear. The sequencing input was peripheral blood. CDR3 residues: CASTQLGVNTGELFF. DNA of the CDR3: TGTGCCAGTACCCAACTCGGAGTGAACACCGGGGAGCTGTTTTTT.